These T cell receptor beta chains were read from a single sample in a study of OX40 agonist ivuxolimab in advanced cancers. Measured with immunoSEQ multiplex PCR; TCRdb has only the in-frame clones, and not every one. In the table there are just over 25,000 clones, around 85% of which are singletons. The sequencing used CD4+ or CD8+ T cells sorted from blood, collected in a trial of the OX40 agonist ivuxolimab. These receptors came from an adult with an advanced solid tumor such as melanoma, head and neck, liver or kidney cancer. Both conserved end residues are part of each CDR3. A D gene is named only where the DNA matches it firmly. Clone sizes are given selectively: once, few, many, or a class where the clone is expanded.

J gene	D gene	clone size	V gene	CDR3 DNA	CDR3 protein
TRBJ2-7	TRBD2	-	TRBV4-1	TGCGCCAGCAGCCAAGGGGTTAGCGGGAGTGGGGAGCAGTACTTC	CASSQGVSGSGEQYF
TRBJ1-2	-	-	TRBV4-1	TGCGCCAGCAGCCAAGAGACCGGGACGACACATGGCTACACCTTC	CASSQETGTTHGYTF
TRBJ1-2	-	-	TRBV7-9	TGTGCCAGCGGTTCCCGGGACGGAATAATTAACTATGGCTACACCTTC	CASGSRDGIINYGYTF
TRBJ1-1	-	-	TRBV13	TGTGCCAGCAGCCGAAGATATGAAGCTTTCTTT	CASSRRYEAFF
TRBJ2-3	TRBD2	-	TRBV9	TGTGCCAGCAGCGCTGGGGTAGCGGGGGGAGATACGCAGTATTTT	CASSAGVAGGDTQYF
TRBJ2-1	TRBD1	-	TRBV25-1	TGTGCCAGCAGTGATTACCGGGACAGGGAATATAATGAGCAGTTCTTC	CASSDYRDREYNEQFF
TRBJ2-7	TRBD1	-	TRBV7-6	TGTGCCAGCAGCTTAGAGGACAGGGTAAACGAGCAGTACTTC	CASSLEDRVNEQYF
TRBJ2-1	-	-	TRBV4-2	TGTGCCAGCAGCCACCCGGTTGAGGCCGAATGGTACAATGAGCAGTTCTTC	CASSHPVEAEWYNEQFF
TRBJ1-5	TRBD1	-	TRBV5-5	TGTGCCAGCAGCCGCCGGGACAGCTATCAGCCCCAGCATTTT	CASSRRDSYQPQHF
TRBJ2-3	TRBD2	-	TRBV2	TGTGCCAGCAGTGATAGCGGGAGGGCCCAAGATACGCAGTATTTT	CASSDSGRAQDTQYF
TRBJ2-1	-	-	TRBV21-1	TGTGCCAGCAGCAAAGGTCGGGGGATAGCCCCCATCGGAGCGCTACACAATGAGCAGTTCTTC	CASSKGRGIAPIGALHNEQFF
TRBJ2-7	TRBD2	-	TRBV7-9	TGTGCCAGCAGCTTAGGGCACCTAGCGGGAGGTCCCTACGAGCAGTACTTC	CASSLGHLAGGPYEQYF
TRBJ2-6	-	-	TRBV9	TGTGCCAGCAGCGGGGGGGCAGTTGGAACCAACGTCCTGACTTTC	CASSGGAVGTNVLTF
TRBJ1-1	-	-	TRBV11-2	TGTGCCAGCAGCTGGGAGCGGGGAGCTTTCTTT	CASSWERGAFF
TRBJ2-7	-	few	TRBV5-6	TGTGCCAGCAGCTCGGACGCCCAGGGTTACGAGCAGTACTTC	CASSSDAQGYEQYF
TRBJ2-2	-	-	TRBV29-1	TGCAGCGTTAAACGGGCCGGGGAGCTGTTTTTT	CSVKRAGELFF
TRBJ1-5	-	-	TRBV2	TGTGCCAGCTCGGACCTCTATAGCAATCAGCCCCAGCATTTT	CASSDLYSNQPQHF
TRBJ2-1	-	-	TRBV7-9	TGTGCCAGCCCCCGGGGCGGAACCTACAATGAGCAGTTCTTC	CASPRGGTYNEQFF
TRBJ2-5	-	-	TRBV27	TGTGCCAGCAGTTTCAGTACAGGGATTCAAGAGACCCAGTACTTC	CASSFSTGIQETQYF
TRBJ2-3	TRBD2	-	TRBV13	TGTGCCAGCAGCCGCCCGGGGGGAGGTTCGACAGATACGCAGTATTTT	CASSRPGGGSTDTQYF
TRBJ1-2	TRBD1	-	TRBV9	TGTGCCAGCAGCTTGTTGTGGACAGGGAACGGCTACACCTTC	CASSLLWTGNGYTF
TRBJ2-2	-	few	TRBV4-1	TGCGCCAGCAGCCACCCAACGGGCACCGGGGAGCTGTTTTTT	CASSHPTGTGELFF
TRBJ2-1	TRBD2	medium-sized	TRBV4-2	TGTGCCAGCAGCCAACCGGGACTAGCGGGTAATGAGCAGTTCTTC	CASSQPGLAGNEQFF
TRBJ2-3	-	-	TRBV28	TGTGCCAGCAGTTTAAATGGGTGGACAGATACGCAGTATTTT	CASSLNGWTDTQYF
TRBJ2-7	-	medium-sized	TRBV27	TGTGCCAGCAGCTTACAGGGAGGGAACTACGAGCAGTACTTC	CASSLQGGNYEQYF
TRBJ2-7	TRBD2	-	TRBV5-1	TGCGCCAGCAGACCTAGCGGGGGGGCCTACGAGCAGTACTTC	CASRPSGGAYEQYF
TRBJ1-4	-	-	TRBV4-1	TGCGCCAGCAGCCAGGCACCGGACCGGGGTGAAAAACTGTTTTTT	CASSQAPDRGEKLFF
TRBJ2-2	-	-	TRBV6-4	TGTGCCAGCAGTCTGGCCGCGAACACCGGGGAGCTGTTTTTT	CASSLAANTGELFF